The entry below describes one TCR beta chain. Its target is not known. The source of the sample is a study of blood T cells in healthy people across ages. Extracted total RNA amounted to at least 5.5 micrograms for each sample. A second 7 to 11 cycle PCR used barcoded and J-beta primers. TCRdb used MiXCR to reprocess the 5' RACE reads, holding one entry per CDR3 protein. This sample yields roughly 550,000 distinct CDR3 sequences, of which under 30% are seen a single time; 8.7% belongs to the top ten. Study findings and constraints: PBMC samples, being unsorted, prevented any conclusive comparison of naive and antigen-experienced cells. Possibly, changes in expanded clonotypes were confounded because donor CMV status was unknown.

Separately, the same data were catalogued under a study of T cells of mothers and their children.

This sequence originates from a boy aged 5-17 years in good health. Material: blood.

CDR3 DNA: TGCAGCTCCTGGGACAACAATGAGCAGTTCTTC. This codes for CSSWDNNEQFF. The chain is built from TRBV29-1 and TRBJ2-1; D possibly corresponds to TRBD1 (6 bases). The CDR3 runs to 11 residues. Between the trimmed V and J ends, which lost 8 bases and 5 bases, there was a span of 10 bases. CDR1 SQVTM and CDR2 ANQGSEA come from the germline V gene.